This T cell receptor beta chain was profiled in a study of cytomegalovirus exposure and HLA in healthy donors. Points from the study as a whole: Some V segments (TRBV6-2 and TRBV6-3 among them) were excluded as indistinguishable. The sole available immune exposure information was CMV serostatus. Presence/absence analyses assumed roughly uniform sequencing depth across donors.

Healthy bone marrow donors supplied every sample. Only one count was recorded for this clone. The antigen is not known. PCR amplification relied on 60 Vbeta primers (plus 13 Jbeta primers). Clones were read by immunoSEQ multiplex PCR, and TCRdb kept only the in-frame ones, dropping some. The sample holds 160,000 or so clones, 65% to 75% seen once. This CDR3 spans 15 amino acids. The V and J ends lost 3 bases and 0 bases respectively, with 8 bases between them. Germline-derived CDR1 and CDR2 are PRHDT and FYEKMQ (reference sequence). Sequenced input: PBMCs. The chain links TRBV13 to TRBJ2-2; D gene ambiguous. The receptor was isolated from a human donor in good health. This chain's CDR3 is CASSFAEPNTGELFF. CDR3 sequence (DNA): TGTGCCAGCAGCTTTGCGGAGCCGAACACCGGGGAGCTGTTTTTT.